Each of the 5 T cell receptor beta chains below was sequenced from the same sample in a study of blood T cell repertoires in COVID-19. TCRdb keeps only in-frame clones here, not all; method: immunoSEQ multiplex PCR. The table includes over 50,000 clones, around four fifths detected once. Material for sequencing was peripheral blood. The receptors here all came from a man aged 70-80 years with acute or convalescent COVID-19.

The table lists this clone with a count of one. V gene TRBV5-1 combines with J gene TRBJ1-3; D possibly corresponds to TRBD1 (5 bases). Germline V lookup: CDR1 SGHRS, CDR2 YFSETQ. The CDR3 spans 16 residues. V was trimmed by 0 bases and J by 4 bases, leaving 14 bases between them. The CDR3 bases are TGCGCCAGCAGCTTGGAAGGGGCCGCGGCGGGAAACACCATATATTTT. This codes for CASSLEGAAAGNTIYF.

The V gene is TRBV5-5, the J gene TRBJ1-1; TRBD1 agrees at 7 bases. Germline CDR1 and CDR2: SGHKS and YYEKEE (reference sequence). This CDR3 region has 18 residues. After removal of 4 bases from V and 4 bases from J, the junction contained 19 bases not matched to a gene. This CDR3 is CASSPISGGLGKGTEAFF. For the CDR3, the DNA is TGTGCCAGCAGCCCAATTTCAGGGGGATTAGGGAAAGGCACTGAAGCTTTCTTT.

The J gene is TRBJ2-1, the V gene TRBV27; D is unresolved. CDR1 is MNHEY and CDR2 is SMNVEV in the germline V gene (reference sequence). The V and J ends lost 2 bases and 5 bases respectively, with 10 bases between them. The CDR3 sequence is 14 residues long. The CDR3 bases are TGTGCCAGCAGTTTACAGGATCGCAACAATGAGCAGTTCTTC. Its translation is CASSLQDRNNEQFF.

This clone was seen only once. The CDR3 bases are TGTGCCAGCAGCCGGGGACAGGGGGGACCTAGTTCGACAGATACGCAGTATTTT. Protein product: CASSRGQGGPSSTDTQYF. This sequence joins TRBV7-3 and TRBJ2-3; TRBD1 agrees at 11 bases. Germline V gene sequence: CDR1 SGHTA, CDR2 FQGTGA. V gave up 5 bases and J gave up 3 bases; unmatched junction bases: 13. There are 18 residues in the CDR3.

This rearrangement joins TRBV2 to TRBJ2-7; D is uncertain. Germline CDR1 and CDR2: SNHLY and FYNNEI. The germline V and J ends were trimmed by 1 base and 4 bases, with 5 bases remaining between them. The CDR3 spans 12 residues. CDR3 nucleotide sequence: TGTGCCAGCAGTGAAGGAGGATACGAGCAGTACTTC. Amino acids: CASSEGGYEQYF.